These 24 T cell receptor beta chains share one sample of origin, sequenced in a study of T cell clonotyping in hematopoietic cell transplantation. Time point meaning: recipient sample about 28 days before transplant, after cytoreduction. Sequenced by immunoSEQ multiplex PCR; TCRdb stores in-frame clones only, minus some. Of about 29,000 clones listed, about 80% were seen once; the top ten hold 6% to 7.5%. The sample was peripheral blood mononuclear cells, taken before stem cell transplant. The receptors were sampled from a woman in her 30s with chronic myeloid leukemia. Some clones in this sample may be carry-over from other donors' samples.

The chain recombines TRBV5-1 with TRBJ1-2; D perhaps matches TRBD1 (5 bases). CDR3 size: 13 residues. V was clipped by 4 bases and J by 8 bases, with 15 bases between them. In germline, CDR1 is SGHRS, CDR2 YFSETQ. CDR3: CASSEGPSQGYTF. For the CDR3, the DNA is TGCGCCAGCAGCGAGGGACCGTCTCAAGGCTACACCTTC. Variable domain in full (rest from reference TRBV5-1 and TRBJ1-2): KAGVTQTPRYLIKTRGQQVTLSCSPISGHRSVSWYQQTPGQGLQFLFEYFSETQRNKGNFPGRFSGRQFSNSRSEMNVSTLELGDSALYLCASSEGPSQGYTFGSGTRLTVV.

This chain joins TRBV2 and TRBJ1-2; a weak D match, TRBD1 (5 bases). Germline V lookup: CDR1 SNHLY, CDR2 FYNNEI. Trimming took off 4 bases at V and 5 bases at J, with 14 bases between the two ends. CDR3 size: 14 residues. CDR3 sequence: CASSVGREGYGYTF. The DNA of the CDR3 is TGTGCCAGCAGTGTAGGTCGTGAGGGGTATGGCTACACCTTC.

This clone occurred a few times. This chain links TRBV18 with TRBJ1-3; TRBD1 might be the D (5 bases). The germline V gene has CDR1 KGHSH and CDR2 LQKENI. The V end was cut by 1 base, the J end by 0 bases, with 13 bases between. The length of the CDR3 is 17 residues. The CDR3 region has the DNA TGTGCCAGCTCACCACGACCCCCGCAGGGCTCTGGAAACACCATATATTTT. It specifies CASSPRPPQGSGNTIYF. The variable domain in full, completed from reference TRBV18 and TRBJ1-3, reads NAGVMQNPRHLVRRRGQEARLRCSPMKGHSHVYWYRQLPEEGLKFMVYLQKENIIDESGMPKERFSAEFPKEGPSILRIQQVVRGDSAAYFCASSPRPPQGSGNTIYFGEGSWLTVV.

The DNA for the CDR3 is TGTGCCAGCAGTTACCACCGGGGCGGTGGCAATCAGCCCCAGCATTTT. It yields the protein CASSYHRGGGNQPQHF. The chain couples TRBV6-5 to TRBJ1-5; maybe TRBD1 (5 bases). CDR1 is MNHEY and CDR2 is SVGAGI in the germline V gene. V lost 2 bases and J lost 2, with 13 bases in between. The CDR3 consists of 16 residues.

The CDR3 here is CASSLNSGGASDTQYF. The CDR3 nucleotides are TGCGCCAGCAGCTTGAATAGCGGGGGGGCGTCAGATACGCAGTATTTT. The rearrangement uses TRBV5-1 and TRBJ2-3; 11 bases fit TRBD2. Looked up from germline, CDR1 is SGHRS and CDR2 is YFSETQ. V shed 1 base, J shed 4 bases, and the junction held 5 bases outside the gene matches. The CDR3 contains 16 residues.

This chain joins TRBV6-5 and TRBJ1-5, with 7 bases aligning to TRBD1. This CDR3 region has 15 residues. Looked up from germline, CDR1 is MNHEY and CDR2 is SVGAGI. The junction had 9 bases not matched to a gene; V was cut back by 4 bases and J by 6 bases. Here the CDR3 DNA reads TGTGCCAGCAGTTTAATAGGGGGCGGGCGTCAGCCCCAGCATTTT. Translating gives CASSLIGGGRQPQHF.

This clone was counted a single time. This chain connects TRBV29-1 to TRBJ1-1; D not resolved. V was pared by 1 base and J by 7 bases, with 7 bases between. Looked up from germline, CDR1 is SQVTM and CDR2 is ANQGSEA. This CDR3 contains 11 residues. The CDR3 is CSVEGGSEAFF. The CDR3 DNA is TGCAGCGTTGAAGGCGGGAGTGAAGCTTTCTTT. The entire variable domain, with the rest obtained from reference TRBV29-1 and TRBJ1-1, is as follows: SAVISQKPSRDICQRGTSLTIQCQVDSQVTMMFWYRQQPGQSLTLIATANQGSEATYESGFVIDKFPISRPNLTFSTLTVSNMSPEDSSIYLCSVEGGSEAFFGQGTRLTVV.

This clone was counted only a few times. The chain is built from TRBV4-2 and TRBJ1-5, with D unclear. Trimming shortened V by 1 base and J by 3 bases, and 10 bases separated the two germline ends. Germline CDR1 reads LGHNA; CDR2 reads YNFKEQ. The CDR3 is 15 residues long. The CDR3, as DNA: TGTGCCAGCAGCCAAGTCAGGACGAACAATCAGCCCCAGCATTTT. Translated: CASSQVRTNNQPQHF.

CDR3 sequence reads: CSATTGRYTF. CDR3 in DNA: TGCAGTGCTACCACAGGGAGATACACCTTC. The chain employs TRBV20-1 and TRBJ1-2; D may be TRBD1 (6 bases). Germline assignment: CDR1 DFQATT and CDR2 SNEGSKA (reference sequence). The CDR3 has 10 amino acids. The V end lost 4 bases, the J end lost 11 bases, and 11 bases lay between the germline ends.

The chain links TRBV25-1 to TRBJ1-6; possible D gene TRBD1, 6 bases. The V end was cut by 7 bases, the J end by 2 bases, with 15 bases between. The CDR3 loop spans 16 amino acids. CDR1 MGHDK and CDR2 SYGVNS come from the germline V gene. The CDR3 bases are TGTGCCAGCACGGCCGGGGGCGCGGCCTATAATTCACCCCTCCACTTT. Amino acid sequence: CASTAGGAAYNSPLHF.

The J gene is TRBJ2-2, the V gene TRBV6-5; TRBD1 might be the D (5 bases). CDR1 and CDR2 from the germline V gene are MNHEY and SVGAGI. Trimming took off 6 bases at V and 6 bases at J, with 8 bases between the two ends. The CDR3 is 12 residues long. CDR3 protein: CASSLQAGELFF. CDR3 DNA: TGTGCCAGCAGCTTACAGGCCGGGGAGCTGTTTTTT.

The chain couples TRBV4-3 to TRBJ1-2; 7 bases are shared with TRBD1. V lost 3 bases, J lost 4 bases, and 11 bases stayed unmatched. Per germline, CDR1 LGHNA and CDR2 YSLEER. The CDR3 has 16 amino acids. The CDR3 is CASSQGTVTSLYGYTF. CDR3 nucleotide sequence: TGCGCCAGCAGCCAGGGGACAGTAACTTCACTCTATGGCTACACCTTC.

The rearrangement links TRBV6-1 to TRBJ1-2, with 8 bases matching TRBD1. The CDR3 runs 15 residues. Per germline, CDR1 MNHNS and CDR2 SASEGT. Unmatched junction bases numbered 6, after V lost 2 bases and J lost 4 bases. CDR3 DNA sequence: TGTGCCAGCAGTGAACTCCCGGGACAGGTCTATGGCTACACCTTC. It translates to CASSELPGQVYGYTF.

V usage is TRBV6-5 and J usage is TRBJ1-1, with no clear D. The CDR3 totals 14 residues. Germline CDR1 is MNHEY and CDR2 is SVGAGI. Trimming shortened V by 0 bases and J by 3 bases, and 8 bases separated the two germline ends. CDR3 sequence (DNA): TGTGCCAGCAGTTACTCCATCGGGGACACTGAAGCTTTCTTT. It encodes CASSYSIGDTEAFF.

V gene TRBV29-1 combines with J gene TRBJ2-4, with unresolved D. The CDR3 totals 13 residues. V was shortened by 7 bases and J by 0 bases, with 10 bases between the two germline ends. The germline gives CDR1 SQVTM, CDR2 ANQGSEA. The DNA for the CDR3 is TGCAGCGGGAAAACCTTAGCCAAAAACATTCAGTACTTC. This translates into CSGKTLAKNIQYF.

This clone was found once. The gene calls are TRBV4-1 and TRBJ1-2; D is unclear. The CDR3 runs to 17 residues. V dropped 1 base and J dropped 2 bases, with 17 bases sitting between them. Germline lookup yields CDR1 MGHRA and CDR2 YSYEKL. CDR3 in amino acids: CASSQGFLRGENYGYTF. CDR3 in DNA: TGCGCCAGCAGCCAAGGATTCCTTCGTGGGGAAAACTATGGCTACACCTTC.

This sequence joins TRBV30 and TRBJ1-1, with unresolved D. CDR1 is GTSNPN and CDR2 is SVGIG in the germline V gene (reference sequence). The V end was cut by 0 bases, the J end by 11 bases, with 13 bases between. The CDR3 has 12 amino acids. CDR3 nucleotides: TGTGCCTGGAGTGTAGTCCAGCTCGGGGCTTTCTTT. Amino acids: CAWSVVQLGAFF. The full variable domain, in which reference TRBV30 and TRBJ1-1 provide the parts outside the CDR3, is SQTIHQWPATLVQPVGSPLSLECTVEGTSNPNLYWYRQAAGRGLQLLFYSVGIGQISSEVPQNLSASRPQDRQFILSSKKLLLSDSGFYLCAWSVVQLGAFFGQGTRLTVV.

This chain uses TRBV4-3 with TRBJ2-2, with D perhaps matching TRBD1 (5 bases). This CDR3 contains 16 residues. The germline V gene encodes CDR1 LGHNA and CDR2 YSLEER. Between the trimmed V and J ends, which lost 0 bases and 3 bases, there was a span of 11 bases. Here the CDR3 reads CASSQDPGQDTGELFF. The CDR3 DNA sequence: TGCGCCAGCAGCCAAGATCCCGGACAAGACACCGGGGAGCTGTTTTTT.

This clone rates as medium-sized. The chain uses TRBV6-1 and TRBJ1-2; no reliable D call. V was shortened by 1 base and J by 4 bases, with 7 bases between the two germline ends. The CDR3 length is 13 residues. Germline V gives CDR1 MNHNS, CDR2 SASEGT. CDR3 amino acids: CASSEGGSYGYTF. The CDR3 coding sequence is TGTGCCAGCAGTGAAGGCGGGAGCTATGGCTACACCTTC.

This clone has only a few counts. J is TRBJ1-5 and V is TRBV15; TRBD1 might be the D (5 bases). The CDR3 has 14 residues. The germline CDR1 and CDR2 sequences are LNHNV and YYDKDF (reference sequence). The V end was cut by 1 base, the J end by 3 bases, with 7 bases between. The CDR3 bases are TGTGCCACCAGCAGAGGACAGCTCAATCAGCCCCAGCATTTT. This codes for CATSRGQLNQPQHF. Combining the CDR3 with reference TRBV15 and TRBJ1-5 gives the whole variable domain DAMVIQNPRYQVTQFGKPVTLSCSQTLNHNVMYWYQQKSSQAPKLLFHYYDKDFNNEADTPDNFQSRRPNTSFCFLDIRSPGLGDTAMYLCATSRGQLNQPQHFGDGTRLSIL.

This chain joins TRBV7-2 and TRBJ1-6, with no clear D. The CDR3 totals 13 residues. With 0 bases removed from V and 11 bases from J, the gap between germline ends came to 8 bases. Germline CDR1 reads SGHTA; CDR2 reads FQGNSA. The chain's CDR3 is CASSLAEGTPLHF. The CDR3, as DNA: TGTGCCAGCAGCTTAGCGGAAGGTACACCCCTCCACTTT.

V usage is TRBV7-9 and J usage is TRBJ1-4, with a tentative D call TRBD1 (5 bases). The germline V gene encodes CDR1 SEHNR and CDR2 FQNEAQ (reference sequence). The CDR3 extends over 15 amino acids. V was cut by 5 bases and J by 3 bases, with 13 bases left in between. The CDR3 nucleotides read TGTGCCAGCAGCGCACTCGACAGACCTAATGAAAAACTGTTTTTT. It encodes CASSALDRPNEKLFF.

This sequence joins TRBV14 and TRBJ1-3, with TRBD1 identical over 7 bases. Per germline, CDR1 SGHDN and CDR2 FVKESK. The junction had 12 bases not matched to a gene; V was cut back by 4 bases and J by 12 bases. The length of the CDR3 is 14 residues. The DNA of the CDR3 is TGTGCCAGCAGCCCCGAGACAGGGTCGCCGAACATATATTTT. It yields the protein CASSPETGSPNIYF.

The chain joins TRBV28 to TRBJ1-2; D not certain. Germline CDR1 and CDR2: MDHEN and SYDVKM. V was shortened by 5 bases and J by 6 bases, with 28 bases between the two germline ends. CDR3 size: 18 residues. The CDR3 coding sequence is TGTGCCAGCAGTCGGCTTTACCTCGGGCAACAGCCTAATAATGGCTACACCTTC. Amino acid sequence: CASSRLYLGQQPNNGYTF.